These 16 T cell receptor beta chains originate from one sample sequenced in a study of tumor-infiltrating lymphocytes in primary liver carcinoma. The researchers obtained blood RNA from unsorted whole blood and also extracted germline DNA. A primer in the constant region served to generate TCR beta cDNA from roughly 520 ng of total RNA. A slightly modified ARM-PCR protocol with three nested multiplex PCR rounds produced these TCR beta libraries. A C-beta reverse primer and TRBV1-TRBV30 forward primers served in each of the first two PCR rounds, at approximately 10 cycles apiece. TCRdb reprocessed the multiplex PCR reads with MiXCR, giving one entry per CDR3 protein. The sample contains about 330,000 distinct CDR3 sequences, 65% of which appear only once. Sequenced: peripheral blood. The receptors come from a man aged 35-49 years with primary liver carcinoma and hepatitis B virus infection.

Points on this clonotype: It may be a read error: a sequence one base away is much more abundant. This chain uses TRBV6-5 with TRBJ1-1, with D possibly matching TRBD1 (6 bases). There are 14 residues in the CDR3. The V gene's germline CDR1 is MNHEY and CDR2 SVGAGI. Here the CDR3 DNA reads TGTTCCAGCAGCAACAGGGATTTATACACTGAAGCTTTCTTT. It specifies CSSSNRDLYTEAFF.

The table lists this clonotype with many counts. The rearrangement links TRBV6-2 or TRBV6-3 to TRBJ1-1; D possibly corresponds to TRBD1 (5 bases). Germline lookup yields CDR1 MNHEY and CDR2 SVGEGT. Trimming left V 4 bases short and J 4 bases short, with 10 bases between. The CDR3 consists of 13 residues. CDR3 bases: TGTGCCAGCAGTTGGGCGGGGCCCACTGAAGCTTTCTTT. Its protein product is CASSWAGPTEAFF.

This clonotype was seen once. A junction boundary mismatches the germline segment, possibly from a read error. The chain employs TRBV11-2 and TRBJ2-7; no firm D call. CDR1 and CDR2 from the germline V gene are SGHAT and FQNNGV. The CDR3 consists of 14 residues. The CDR3 region is CANSLGGARAEEYF. CDR3 nucleotides: TGTGCCAACAGCTTAGGTGGCGCACGAGCCGAGGAGTACTTC.

This clonotype has a handful of counts. A read error may be the cause here, since a much bigger clone is one base away. The chain is built from TRBV11-2 and TRBJ1-2, with a possible D match to TRBD1 (6 bases). There are 14 residues in the CDR3. Germline-derived CDR1 and CDR2 are SGHAT and FQNNGV. In DNA, the CDR3 is TGTGCCAGCAGCCTTGCGGGGGCAAACTATGACTACACCTTC. It is translated as CASSLAGANYDYTF.

The gene calls are TRBV4-3 and TRBJ2-2, with 9 positions matching TRBD1. The CDR3 length is 16 residues. Germline V CDR1 and CDR2: LGHNA, YSLEER. J was trimmed by 2 bases and V by 1 base; bases with no gene match: 2. CDR3 coding DNA: TGCGCCAGCAGCCAAGGGGACAGGGTCAACACCGGGGAGCTGTTTTTT. Encoded protein: CASSQGDRVNTGELFF.

Regarding this clonotype: One junction end does not reproduce the germline sequence, and a read error may be involved. V gene TRBV29-1 combines with J gene TRBJ2-7, with D unclear. CDR3 size: 14 residues. Germline values: CDR1 SQVTM, CDR2 ANQGSEA. The chain's CDR3 is CSVKDCDFCYEQYF. For the CDR3, the DNA is TGCAGCGTTAAAGACTGCGACTTTTGCTACGAGCAGTACTTC.

This clonotype has at least ten counts. The chain uses TRBV13 and TRBJ2-7; possible D gene TRBD1, 5 bases. V was clipped by 5 bases and J by 2 bases, with 16 bases between them. Germline values: CDR1 PRHDT, CDR2 FYEKMQ (reference sequence). This CDR3 comprises 15 residues. DNA of the CDR3: TGTGCCAGCAGCGCCTCCCGTCAGGGCACCTACGAGCAGTACTTC. Translating gives CASSASRQGTYEQYF.

The count of this clonotype is one. Possible read error: a much larger clone is one base away. The chain uses TRBV10-3 and TRBJ2-7; weak D call: TRBD1 (6 bases). Germline values: CDR1 ENHRY, CDR2 SYGVKD. CDR3 size: 13 residues. The V and J ends lost 7 bases and 4 bases respectively, with 14 bases between them. The CDR3 spells CAITVQGRYEQYF. CDR3 nucleotide sequence: TGTGCCATCACCGTACAGGGTCGGTACGAGCAGTACTTC.

The chain combines TRBV11-2 with TRBJ2-1; the match to TRBD2 covers 9 bases. The J call may be in error: the DNA end matches TRBJ2-7 better. In germline, CDR1 is SGHAT, CDR2 FQNNGV. This CDR3 has 15 amino acids. CDR3 region: CASSSGLAGSLEQYF. CDR3 in DNA: TGTGCCAGCAGCTCGGGACTAGCAGGATCCCTTGAGCAGTACTTC.

The rearrangement uses TRBV5-1 and TRBJ2-5, with D possibly being TRBD1 (6 bases). CDR3 length: 14 amino acids. The V gene's germline CDR1 is SGHRS and CDR2 YFSETQ. V lost 4 bases and J 2 bases, leaving 12 bases between the germline ends. The CDR3 is CASSRGQPQETQYF. The CDR3, as DNA: TGCGCCAGCAGCCGTGGACAGCCGCAAGAGACCCAGTACTTC.

As regards this clonotype: A much larger clone differs by one base, so this may be a read error. CDR3 coding DNA: TGTGCCAGCAGTTCTAGCCAGGCAACCTACGAGCAGTACTTC. Translating gives CASSSSQATYEQYF. The V gene is TRBV6-5, the J gene TRBJ2-7; tentatively, D is TRBD2 (5 bases). V lost 4 bases and J lost 2, with 12 bases in between. There are 14 residues in the CDR3. Germline CDR1 MNHEY, CDR2 SVGAGI.

This chain joins TRBV11-1 and TRBJ2-7; D uncertain. The CDR3 contains 17 residues. V was trimmed by 0 bases and J by 10 bases, leaving 25 bases between them. CDR1 and CDR2 (germline): SGHAT, FQDESV (reference sequence). DNA for the CDR3: TGTGCCAGCAGCTTAGCAACAGATAAACGTAGCTCCTGCGATCAGTACTTC. Translating it yields CASSLATDKRSSCDQYF.

This clonotype has ten or more counts. This sequence joins TRBV14 and TRBJ2-3; 9 bases match TRBD1. The CDR3 runs to 13 residues. V shed 4 bases and J 4 bases; nucleotides not matched to a gene: 0. Germline lookup yields CDR1 SGHDN and CDR2 FVKESK. CDR3 protein: CASSRTGADTQYF. DNA of the CDR3: TGTGCCAGCAGCCGGACAGGGGCAGATACGCAGTATTTT.

This clonotype was detected ten times or more. This chain uses TRBV11-2 with TRBJ1-2, with a weak D call TRBD1 (6 bases). The length of the CDR3 is 15 residues. Per germline, CDR1 SGHAT and CDR2 FQNNGV. The V and J ends lost 3 bases and 3 bases respectively, with 14 bases between them. CDR3 amino acids: CASSFRLGADYGYTF. CDR3 bases: TGTGCCAGCAGCTTCCGCCTGGGGGCAGACTATGGCTACACCTTC.

The chain recombines TRBV28 with TRBJ2-5; perhaps TRBD2 as D (5 bases). The assigned J gene may be wrong: the sequence end matches TRBJ2-1 better. The CDR3 is made up of 14 amino acids. Germline V gene sequence: CDR1 MDHEN, CDR2 SYDVKM. CDR3 loop: CASSLWAGMETQFF. In DNA, the CDR3 is TGTGCCAGCAGTTTATGGGCGGGTATGGAGACCCAGTTCTTC.

To note about this clonotype: It may be a read error: a sequence one base away is much more abundant. The V and J genes are TRBV4-1 and TRBJ1-6; tentative D call: TRBD1 (5 bases). V was clipped by 4 bases and J by 7 bases, with 14 bases between them. The CDR3 is 15 amino acids. Per the germline V gene, CDR1 is MGHRA and CDR2 is YSYEKL. DNA for the CDR3: TGCGCCAGCAGCCCCTTTGGGGGTCGGAATTCACCCCTCCACTTT. It translates to CASSPFGGRNSPLHF.